These 21 T cell receptor beta chains were all obtained from the same sample, sequenced in a study of tumor and adjacent non-tumor tissue in lung cancer (dated by TCRdb to the late 2010s). RNA was isolated from bulk, unsorted tissue, and RNA quality was assessed with a NanoDrop ND-1000 and an Agilent 2100. Libraries were prepared through multiplex PCR. The sample was run on an Illumina HiSeq 2500. TCRbeta libraries were constructed through three rounds of nested PCR with primers (Table S4) according to protocols adapted from ARM-PCR. The public reads were reanalyzed by TCRdb: fastp trimming at Q25, MiXCR alignment, in-frame beta chains only. Duplicate CDR3 protein sequences are folded into a single record with the most common DNA and genes. In this sample the table shows roughly 81,000 distinct CDR3 sequences, approximately 68% of which occur a single time. Over 10% of the sample comes from the top ten.

Sequenced material: lung tumor tissue. All receptors derive from a woman aged 70-85 years with non-small cell lung cancer.

A word on this clonotype: A much more abundant neighbour one base away suggests this may be a read error. The CDR3 end shows no conserved phenylalanine or tryptophan, and so a read error is likely. This CDR3 reads CSATGSTGGAGELFL. CDR3 DNA sequence: TGCAGTGCCACGGGGTCTACCGGCGGGGCCGGGGAGCTGTTTTTA. The V gene is TRBV20-1, the J gene TRBJ2-2; weak D call: TRBD2 (6 bases). The germline CDR1 and CDR2 sequences are DFQATT and SNEGSKA (reference sequence). Trimming took off 6 bases at V and 6 bases at J, with 20 bases between the two ends. This CDR3 contains 15 residues.

Comments on this clonotype: One base away lies a much larger clone, so this may be a sequencing read error. The chain joins TRBV28 to TRBJ2-1, with 11 positions matching TRBD2. The CDR3 consists of 16 residues. Germline V gene sequence: CDR1 MDHEN, CDR2 SYDVKM. The CDR3 loop reads CVSRSLGLAGNNEQFF. The CDR3 nucleotides are TGTGTCAGCAGGTCATTAGGACTAGCGGGTAACAATGAGCAGTTCTTC.

To note about this clonotype: At one boundary the junction diverges from the germline segment, which might be a read error. The chain links TRBV5-1 to TRBJ2-3; TRBD2 aligns across 9 bases. The CDR3 runs to 16 residues. The germline gives CDR1 SGHRS, CDR2 YFSETQ. The DNA for the CDR3 is TGCGCCAGCAACTTGGTAGCGGGAGATAGGACAGATACGCAGTATTTT. Translating it yields CASNLVAGDRTDTQYF.

To note about this clonotype: This CDR3 is missing its conserved last phenylalanine or tryptophan, likely due to a read error. This chain links TRBV10-3 with TRBJ2-5, with 8 bases identical to TRBD1. CDR3 length: 14 residues. In germline, CDR1 is ENHRY, CDR2 SYGVKD. In nucleotides, the CDR3 is TGTGCCATCAGTGAGTCAGTACAGGGGGAGATCCAGTACTTA. Translated, it gives CAISESVQGEIQYL.

With regard to this clonotype: A single base separates this from a much larger clone, so it may be a read error. This sequence joins TRBV5-1 and TRBJ2-2, with 10 bases that match TRBD1. The CDR3 length is 18 residues. Per germline, CDR1 SGHRS and CDR2 YFSETQ. This CDR3 is CTSSSPGTGVTDTGELFF. The CDR3 nucleotides are TGCACCAGCAGCTCCCCCGGGACAGGGGTTACGGACACCGGGGAGCTGTTTTTT. Variable domain in full (rest from reference TRBV5-1 and TRBJ2-2): KAGVTQTPRYLIKTRGQQVTLSCSPISGHRSVSWYQQTPGQGLQFLFEYFSETQRNKGNFPGRFSGRQFSNSRSEMNVSTLELGDSALYLCTSSSPGTGVTDTGELFFGEGSRLTVL.

As concerns this clonotype: At one boundary the junction diverges from the germline segment, which might be a read error. The chain employs TRBV6-5 and TRBJ1-5; possibly TRBD1 for D (6 bases). This CDR3 spans 15 amino acids. Germline V gives CDR1 MNHEY, CDR2 SVGAGI. The CDR3 spells CASQARTVGKQPQHF. The CDR3, as DNA: TGTGCCAGCCAGGCCCGGACAGTGGGCAAACAGCCCCAGCATTTT.

On this clonotype itself: The junction shows a germline mismatch at one end, possibly a read error. This chain connects TRBV5-6 to TRBJ2-1; 10 bases align to TRBD2. Germline lookup yields CDR1 SGHDT and CDR2 YYEEEE. The CDR3 contains 19 residues. The CDR3 DNA is TGTGCCAGCAGCTTCAGGCTAGCGGGGGCGCATAAGACGAACAATGAGAAGTTCTTC. Its translation is CASSFRLAGAHKTNNEKFF. Full variable domain (rest looked up from reference TRBV5-6 and TRBJ2-1): DAGVTQSPTHLIKTRGQQVTLRCSPKSGHDTVSWYQQALGQGPQFIFQYYEEEERQRGNFPDRFSGHQFPNYSSELNVNALLLGDSALYLCASSFRLAGAHKTNNEKFFGPGTRLTVL.

A remark on this clonotype: This could be a read error, since a much larger clone is one nucleotide away. The chain has TRBV7-9 and TRBJ2-7, with D possibly TRBD1 on 5 matching bases. This CDR3 has 13 amino acids. The V and J ends lost 5 bases and 3 bases respectively, with 11 bases between them. The V gene's germline CDR1 is SEHNR and CDR2 FQNEAQ (reference sequence). In DNA, the CDR3 is TGTGCCAGCAGCATCCCAAGGGGCTACGAGCAGTACTTC. The encoded protein is CASSIPRGYEQYF.

V is TRBV4-2 and J is TRBJ2-7; 11 bases line up with TRBD2. There are 17 residues in the CDR3. CDR1 and CDR2 (germline): LGHNA, YNFKEQ. Trimming cost V 1 base and J 1 base; bases outside gene matches: 6. CDR3 bases: TGTGCCAGCAGCCAAGCCGAACTAGCGGGGGTATCCTACGAGCAGTACTTC. It encodes CASSQAELAGVSYEQYF.

The gene calls are TRBV10-3 and TRBJ2-7; no clear D gene. The CDR3 spans 13 residues. Per germline, CDR1 ENHRY and CDR2 SYGVKD. V lost 7 bases to trimming and J lost 4 bases, with 14 bases between them. CDR3 coding DNA: TGTGCCATCAATACTGGGATATCATACGAGCAGTACTTC. It yields the protein CAINTGISYEQYF.

Regarding this clonotype: A read error may account for a junction end that differs from germline. The gene calls are TRBV9 and TRBJ2-3; D is perhaps TRBD2 (6 bases). CDR3 length equals 15 residues. Germline CDR1 reads SGDLS; CDR2 reads YYNGEE. The CDR3 coding sequence is TGTGCCAGCAGCGCCGAAACGGGAGTGGCAGATACGCACTATTTT. Translating it yields CASSAETGVADTHYF.

This chain uses TRBV19 with TRBJ1-1; D is perhaps TRBD1 (5 bases). The CDR3 is 14 amino acids. The V gene's germline CDR1 is LNHDA and CDR2 SQIVND (reference sequence). Trimming took off 7 bases at V and 4 bases at J, with 16 bases between the two ends. CDR3 protein: CASILSGQGTEAFF. The CDR3 DNA reads as TGTGCCAGTATCCTCTCAGGGCAGGGCACTGAAGCTTTCTTT. Looking up the rest from reference TRBV19 and TRBJ1-1 gives the full variable domain: DGGITQSPKYLFRKEGQNVTLSCEQNLNHDAMYWYRQDPGQGLRLIYYSQIVNDFQKGDIAEGYSVSREKKESFPLTVTSAQKNPTAFYLCASILSGQGTEAFFGQGTRLTVV.

Regarding this clonotype: At one end the junction does not follow the germline gene, possibly because of a read error. CDR3 DNA: TGTGCCAGCACTTACCCAACAAGGGCCACTGAAGCTTTCTTT. The encoded protein is CASTYPTRATEAFF. The V gene is TRBV6-2 or TRBV6-3, the J gene TRBJ1-1; D is undetermined. From germline, CDR1 is MNHEY and CDR2 SVGEGT. The CDR3 has 14 residues.

With regard to this clonotype: An end of the junction differs from the germline gene, which may be a read error. As DNA, the CDR3 is TGTGCCAGCAGCTTAGGGAATACAGAGACGCAGTGTTTT. This sequence encodes CASSLGNTETQCF. The chain recombines TRBV11-3 with TRBJ2-3; D is unclear. The CDR3 has 13 amino acids. CDR1 SGHNT and CDR2 YENEEA come from the germline V gene.

As to this clonotype: This sequence may be a read error, since a much larger clone differs from it by one base. The rearrangement links TRBV5-1 to TRBJ2-7, with a weak D call TRBD2 (6 bases). CDR1 is SGHRS, CDR2 YFSETQ, per germline. The length of the CDR3 is 15 residues. Trimming removed 4 bases at V and 4 bases at J, with 18 bases between. As DNA, the CDR3 is TGCGCCAGCAGCCCCCGACTAGACATAGAGTACGAGCAGTACTTC. It translates to CASSPRLDIEYEQYF.

Ten or more counts support this clonotype. V and J are TRBV4-2 and TRBJ2-7, with D possibly being TRBD1 (6 bases). The germline CDR1 and CDR2 sequences are LGHNA and YNFKEQ. The CDR3 loop spans 15 amino acids. V lost 1 base to trimming and J lost 1 base, with 11 bases between them. This CDR3 is CASSQGEQGSYEQYF. CDR3 sequence (DNA): TGTGCCAGCAGCCAAGGGGAACAGGGATCCTACGAGCAGTACTTC.

In regard to this clonotype: The conserved final phenylalanine or tryptophan is absent from the CDR3, which likely points to a read error. V gene TRBV6-1 combines with J gene TRBJ1-4, with D possibly being TRBD1 (6 bases). Looked up from germline, CDR1 is MNHNS and CDR2 is SASEGT. The CDR3 extends over 17 amino acids. CDR3 amino acids: CVSTPPGGIATNEKLFI. Written as DNA, the CDR3 is TGTGTCAGCACCCCCCCCGGGGGCATTGCAACTAATGAAAAACTGTTTATT.

About this clonotype: One junction end does not reproduce the germline sequence, and a read error may be involved. V is TRBV28 and J is TRBJ2-5, with D tentatively TRBD1 or TRBD2 (7 bases each). This CDR3 is built from 13 residues. Per the germline V gene, CDR1 is MDHEN and CDR2 is SYDVKM. The CDR3 DNA reads as TGTGTCAGCAGGGGGGGCGGGATCGAGACCCAGTACTTT. Translation gives CVSRGGGIETQYF.

At least ten counts were recorded for this clonotype. The chain joins TRBV29-1 to TRBJ1-2; TRBD1 matches at 9 bases. Germline V CDR1 and CDR2: SQVTM, ANQGSEA. V shed 2 bases, J shed 0 bases, and the junction held 4 bases outside the gene matches. The CDR3 totals 15 residues. The CDR3 here is CSVEHRGLANYGYTF. In DNA, the CDR3 is TGCAGCGTTGAACACAGGGGGCTAGCTAACTATGGCTACACCTTC.

For this clonotype: A read error may explain this, as a much larger clone is one base away. The rearrangement uses TRBV30 and TRBJ1-1; D call uncertain. This CDR3 spans 11 amino acids. Trimming removed 0 bases at V and 7 bases at J, with 6 bases between. Germline CDR1 and CDR2: GTSNPN and SVGIG (reference sequence). The CDR3 sequence: CAWSVTIEAFF. The DNA of the CDR3 is TGTGCCTGGAGTGTAACTATTGAAGCTTTCTTT.

This clonotype has more than one count but fewer than ten. Just one base apart from a much larger clone, this may be a read error. The rearrangement uses TRBV6-5 and TRBJ2-5, with 8 bases fitting TRBD2. V trimming: 5 bases; J trimming: 4 bases; junction bases outside the gene matches: 9. The CDR3 totals 15 residues. The germline V gene has CDR1 MNHEY and CDR2 SVGAGI. This chain's CDR3 is CASSDRTSLRETQYF. Written as DNA, the CDR3 is TGTGCCAGCAGTGACCGGACTAGCCTTCGAGAGACCCAGTACTTC.